This entry lists 4 T cell receptor beta chains sequenced from one sample in a study of OX40 agonist ivuxolimab in advanced cancers. Preparation of the library involved the immunoSEQ multiplex PCR assay. Here the immuneACCESS table is served through TCRdb, limited to in-frame sequences with V and J called. Missing clones are a known gap in these copies; in checked studies unresolved V genes cover under half, and the rest lacks a known reason. The sample records over 60,000 clones, about 85% of which are singletons. The biggest ten clones account for about 2.1% of the sample. The specimen comprised CD4+ or CD8+ T cells sorted from blood, sampled in a trial of the OX40 agonist ivuxolimab. The receptors derive from an adult with an advanced solid tumor such as melanoma, head and neck, liver or kidney cancer.

The chain couples TRBV28 to TRBJ1-1; D gene unclear. The germline CDR1 and CDR2 sequences are MDHEN and SYDVKM. With 4 bases removed from V and 5 bases from J, the gap between germline ends came to 11 bases. The CDR3 is 13 amino acids. Here the CDR3 DNA reads TGTGCCAGCAGTTCGACCGGACGGACTGAAGCTTTCTTT. Translation gives CASSSTGRTEAFF.

The V call is TRBV6-5, the J call TRBJ1-1; tentatively, D is TRBD1 (5 bases). Germline V gene sequence: CDR1 MNHEY, CDR2 SVGAGI. V was cut by 10 bases and J by 8 bases, with 17 bases left in between. The CDR3 extends over 12 amino acids. CDR3 sequence: CATTDGAEEAFF. CDR3 coding DNA: TGTGCCACGACGGATGGGGCTGAAGAAGCTTTCTTT.

This clone was seen more than once but under ten times. The rearrangement uses TRBV14 and TRBJ1-4, with a possible D match to TRBD1 (6 bases). This CDR3 contains 17 residues. Per germline, CDR1 SGHDN and CDR2 FVKESK. V was pared by 4 bases and J by 7 bases, with 22 bases between. The CDR3 DNA is TGTGCCAGCAGCCGACCCTCTGAGACAGGCCCAGGTGAAAAACTGTTTTTT. Its translation is CASSRPSETGPGEKLFF.

V and J are TRBV7-2 and TRBJ1-5; D remains unclear. V was trimmed by 0 bases and J by 0 bases, leaving 9 bases between them. Per the germline V gene, CDR1 is SGHTA and CDR2 is FQGNSA. CDR3 length: 16 residues. DNA for the CDR3: TGTGCCAGCAGCTTAGCAGGCAGAAATAGCAATCAGCCCCAGCATTTT. Translating it yields CASSLAGRNSNQPQHF.